These T cell receptor beta chains were read from a single sample in a study of blood T cell repertoires in COVID-19. Sequencing used immunoSEQ multiplex PCR; TCRdb keeps in-frame clones, though not all of them. Of fewer than 400,000 clones in the sample, about 86% were seen once. Sequenced: PBMCs or T cells enriched from blood (not recorded which). Receptor source: a woman aged 45 to 65 who had recovered from COVID-19. Each CDR3 is given with its conserved first and last residue. A D gene is named only where the DNA matches it firmly. Some rows mark clone size as missing; the rest say once, few, many or name a class of expanded clone.

clone size,D gene,V gene,J gene,CDR3 protein,CDR3 DNA
NA,NA,TRBV19,TRBJ2-7,CASSPRTASYEQYF,TGTGCCAGTAGTCCTCGGACAGCGTCCTACGAGCAGTACTTC
NA,NA,TRBV25-1,TRBJ2-1,CASSVLGLYNEQFF,TGTGCCAGCAGTGTCCTGGGACTGTACAATGAGCAGTTCTTC
NA,NA,TRBV28,TRBJ1-1,CASRTTGGGGTEAFF,TGTGCCAGCAGGACGACTGGGGGGGGAGGGACTGAAGCTTTCTTT
NA,NA,TRBV18,TRBJ1-5,CASSPFPGQRNQPQHF,TGTGCCAGCTCACCGTTTCCGGGACAAAGAAATCAGCCCCAGCATTTT
NA,NA,TRBV5-6,TRBJ1-2,CASSLYGQWDYGYTF,TGTGCCAGCAGCTTGTATGGACAGTGGGACTATGGCTACACCTTC
NA,TRBD1,TRBV30,TRBJ1-2,CAWSVIGTDYGYTF,TGTGCCTGGAGTGTAATAGGGACAGACTATGGCTACACCTTC
NA,NA,TRBV28,TRBJ1-3,CASGSPRASGNTIYF,TGTGCCAGCGGATCCCCCAGGGCCTCTGGAAACACCATATATTTT
NA,NA,TRBV12-3/TRBV12-4,TRBJ1-5,CASSLVWREPQHF,TGTGCCAGCAGTTTAGTTTGGCGGGAGCCCCAGCATTTT
NA,TRBD1,TRBV7-8,TRBJ1-2,CASSIRTGANYGYTF,TGTGCCAGCAGCATCCGGACAGGGGCTAACTATGGCTACACCTTC
once,TRBD2,TRBV19,TRBJ2-1,CASRIAGSNEQFF,TGTGCCAGTAGAATAGCGGGGTCTAATGAGCAGTTCTTC
NA,NA,TRBV29-1,TRBJ1-2,CSVKKGGISALSYTF,TGCAGCGTTAAAAAGGGGGGGATTTCGGCACTAAGCTACACCTTC
NA,NA,TRBV27,TRBJ1-1,CASSWGGINTEAFF,TGTGCCAGCAGCTGGGGGGGCATCAATACTGAAGCTTTCTTT
NA,NA,TRBV19,TRBJ1-5,CASSRQPYSNQPQHF,TGTGCCAGTAGTAGACAACCTTATAGCAATCAGCCCCAGCATTTT
once,TRBD1,TRBV7-9,TRBJ2-3,CASSLSGGTDTQYF,TGTGCCAGCAGCTTATCAGGGGGTACAGATACGCAGTATTTT
NA,TRBD1,TRBV2,TRBJ1-1,CASYLDRRTEAFF,TGTGCCAGCTACCTGGACAGGCGGACTGAAGCTTTCTTT
NA,NA,TRBV2,TRBJ1-2,CASSEGRVGGYTF,TGTGCCAGCAGTGAGGGCAGGGTCGGTGGCTACACCTTC
NA,NA,TRBV24-1,TRBJ2-7,CATSEAGRYEQYF,TGTGCCACCAGTGAGGCAGGGAGGTACGAGCAGTACTTC
NA,NA,TRBV18,TRBJ2-1,CASSPSGAWGDEQFF,TGTGCCAGCTCACCATCGGGCGCGTGGGGAGATGAGCAGTTCTTC